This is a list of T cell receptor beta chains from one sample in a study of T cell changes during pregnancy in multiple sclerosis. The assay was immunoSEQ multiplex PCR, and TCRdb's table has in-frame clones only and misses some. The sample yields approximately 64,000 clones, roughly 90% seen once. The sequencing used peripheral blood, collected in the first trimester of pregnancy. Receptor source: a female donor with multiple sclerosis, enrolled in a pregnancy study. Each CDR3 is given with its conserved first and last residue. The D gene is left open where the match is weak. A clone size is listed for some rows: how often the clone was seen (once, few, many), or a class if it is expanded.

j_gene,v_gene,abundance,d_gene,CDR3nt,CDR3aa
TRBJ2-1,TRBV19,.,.,TGTGCCAGTAGTATAGTAGGAGGCGATTACAATGAGCAGTTCTTC,CASSIVGGDYNEQFF
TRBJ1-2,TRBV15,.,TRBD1,TGTGCCACCAGCACCGGGACAGGGGGGAACTATGGCTACACCTTC,CATSTGTGGNYGYTF
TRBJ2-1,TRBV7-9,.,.,TGTGCCAGCAGCTTCGGGAAACAGGGAACGATTTACAATGAGCAGTTCTTC,CASSFGKQGTIYNEQFF
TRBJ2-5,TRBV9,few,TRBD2,TGTGCCAGCAGCGGACACTCGACTAGCCCCCAAGAGACCCAGTACTTC,CASSGHSTSPQETQYF
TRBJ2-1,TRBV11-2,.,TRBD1,TGTGCCAGCAGCAGCCGGGACAGGGGGGGGTATGAGCAGTTCTTC,CASSSRDRGGYEQFF
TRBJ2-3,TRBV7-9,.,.,TGTGCCAGCAGCTTAAGGTTTGGAGGAACAGATACGCAGTATTTT,CASSLRFGGTDTQYF
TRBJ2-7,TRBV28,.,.,TGTGCCAGCAGTTTAAAGTTAGAAACAGGATTGAGCTCCTACGAGCAGTACTTC,CASSLKLETGLSSYEQYF
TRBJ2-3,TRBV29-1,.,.,TGCAGCGTTGAAATCGCAGATACGCAGTATTTT,CSVEIADTQYF
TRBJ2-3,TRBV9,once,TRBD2,TGTGCCAGCAGCGTAGCGGCGGGAGGTGTGGGGGATACGCAGTATTTT,CASSVAAGGVGDTQYF
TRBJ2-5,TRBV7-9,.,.,TGTGCCAGCAGCCCGGACGGAGGGCAAGAGACCCAGTACTTC,CASSPDGGQETQYF
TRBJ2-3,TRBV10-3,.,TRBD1,TGTGCCATCAGTGAGGCGCGACAGGGGACAGATACGCAGTATTTT,CAISEARQGTDTQYF
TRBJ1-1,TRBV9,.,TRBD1,TGTGCCAGCAGCGTGCTGGACAGGGCCGTGAACACTGAAGCTTTCTTT,CASSVLDRAVNTEAFF
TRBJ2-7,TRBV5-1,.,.,TGCGCCAGCGGAACCGGGACTCCTTCCTACGAGCAGTACTTC,CASGTGTPSYEQYF
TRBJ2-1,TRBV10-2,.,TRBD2,TGCGCCAGCAGTGTGCGGGAGGGGGGCCATGAGCAGTTCTTC,CASSVREGGHEQFF
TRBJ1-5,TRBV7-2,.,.,TGTGCCAGCAGCGCCCAGAATCCAGGGCACAATCAGCCCCAGCATTTT,CASSAQNPGHNQPQHF
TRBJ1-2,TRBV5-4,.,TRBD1,TGTGCCAGCAGCTCCACCGACAGGGGATTCTGGGGCTACACCTTC,CASSSTDRGFWGYTF
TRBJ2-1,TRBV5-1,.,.,TGCGCCAGCTCCGGACTGTCCTCCTACAATGAGCAGTTCTTC,CASSGLSSYNEQFF
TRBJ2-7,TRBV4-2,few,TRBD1,TGTGCCAGCAGCCAAGATGAGGGGACAGGGGATAAAGAGCAGTACTTC,CASSQDEGTGDKEQYF
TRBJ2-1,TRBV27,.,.,TGTGCCAGCAGTTTCTCTGGGCCCTACAATGAGCAGTTCTTC,CASSFSGPYNEQFF
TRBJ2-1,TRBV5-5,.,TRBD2,TGTGCCAGCAGCTTTGCGGCGGGGGTGGAGACATACAATGAGCAGTTCTTC,CASSFAAGVETYNEQFF
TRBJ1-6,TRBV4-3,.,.,TGCGCCAGCAGCCAAGTGAGGTGGTCACCCCTCCACTTT,CASSQVRWSPLHF
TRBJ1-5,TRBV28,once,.,TGTGCCAGCAGCCTTCCGGGAAATCAGCCCCAGCATTTT,CASSLPGNQPQHF
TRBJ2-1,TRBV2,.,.,TGTGCCAGCAGTGAAAACAGATACAATGAGCAGTTCTTC,CASSENRYNEQFF
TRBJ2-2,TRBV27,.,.,TGTGCCAGCTCAGACTCAGACGAAACCGGGGAGCTGTTTTTT,CASSDSDETGELFF
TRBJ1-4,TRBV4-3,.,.,TGCGCCAGCAGCCAAGATCTTTCGGGGGAATCGGGAGAAAAACTGTTTTTT,CASSQDLSGESGEKLFF
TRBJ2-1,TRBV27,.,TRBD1,TGTGCCAGCAGCAAACAGGGGTTTAGCAATGAGCAGTTCTTC,CASSKQGFSNEQFF
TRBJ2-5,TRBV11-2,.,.,TGTGCCAGCAGCTTAGGAGGTAGCGACTTGGAGACCCAGTACTTC,CASSLGGSDLETQYF
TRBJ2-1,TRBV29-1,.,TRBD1,TGCAGCGTTGACGCAGGGGGTTACAATGAGCAGTTCTTC,CSVDAGGYNEQFF
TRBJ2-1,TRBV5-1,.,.,TGCGCCAGCAGCTTGGAGTTTGGCGGGAACGCCTTTAACAATGAGCAGTTCTTC,CASSLEFGGNAFNNEQFF
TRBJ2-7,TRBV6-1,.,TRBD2,TGTGCCAGCAGTGCCAACCGAGGACTAGCGGGAAATGGGTACGAGCAGTACTTC,CASSANRGLAGNGYEQYF
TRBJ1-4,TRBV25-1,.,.,TGTGCCAGCAGTGATGGGGGGGGCTGGGGTGAAAAACTGTTTTTT,CASSDGGGWGEKLFF
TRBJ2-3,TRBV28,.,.,TGTGCCAGCAGTTTGTGGCAGGGGACAGATACGCAGTATTTT,CASSLWQGTDTQYF
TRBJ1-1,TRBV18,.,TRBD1,TGTGCCAGCTTAAAACAGGGGGCGTCTGAAGCTTTCTTT,CASLKQGASEAFF
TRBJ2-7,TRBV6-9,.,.,TGTGCCAGCAGTTATTCGGTTGAGGACTTCTCTTGGGACTACGAGCAGTACTTC,CASSYSVEDFSWDYEQYF
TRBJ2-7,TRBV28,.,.,TGTGCCAGCAGGCCCCCCTATGGGCAGTACTTC,CASRPPYGQYF
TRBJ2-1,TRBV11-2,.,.,TGTGCCAGCAGCTTATCGAGGAGGGCGAATAACCCCGGCGATGAGCAGTTCTTC,CASSLSRRANNPGDEQFF
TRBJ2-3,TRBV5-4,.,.,TGTGCCAGCAGCTTGGATCCAGCGGATACGCAGTATTTT,CASSLDPADTQYF
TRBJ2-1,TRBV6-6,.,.,TGTGCCAGCTTACAGTACAATGAGCAGTTCTTC,CASLQYNEQFF
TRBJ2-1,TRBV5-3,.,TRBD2,TGTGCCAGAACTCCAGCGGGAGGGCCATCCTACAATGAGCAGTTCTTC,CARTPAGGPSYNEQFF
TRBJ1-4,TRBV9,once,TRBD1,TGTGCCAGCAGCGCCTCCGGGACAGAAGGTGAAAAACTGTTTTTT,CASSASGTEGEKLFF